These 28 T cell receptor beta chains originate from one sample sequenced in a study of cytomegalovirus exposure and HLA in healthy donors. PCR amplification relied on 60 Vbeta primers (plus 13 Jbeta primers). TCRdb's copy holds only in-frame clones and misses some; the assay was immunoSEQ multiplex PCR. The table lists around 160,000 clones, approximately 83% of them singletons. Sequenced material: PBMCs. The receptors come from a man between 18 and 35 years old in good health and CMV-seropositive.

The chain links TRBV19 to TRBJ2-1; 8 nucleotides match TRBD1. Germline CDR1 LNHDA, CDR2 SQIVND (reference sequence). The CDR3 contains 17 residues. J lost 2 bases, V lost 7 bases, and 13 bases had no gene match. The CDR3 DNA follows: TGTGCCAGTACTCCCCTTCCCCCAGGGGGCCCCTACAATGAGCAGTTCTTC. This gives the protein CASTPLPPGGPYNEQFF.

The gene calls are TRBV6-5 and TRBJ1-5, with 7 bases fitting TRBD1. V shed 6 bases, J shed 7 bases, and the junction held 12 bases outside the gene matches. The CDR3 has 15 amino acids. The germline V gene has CDR1 MNHEY and CDR2 SVGAGI. The CDR3 loop is CASRPNRGQGQPQHF. Written as DNA, the CDR3 is TGTGCCAGCAGACCCAACAGGGGCCAGGGCCAGCCCCAGCATTTT.

The chain has TRBV14 and TRBJ2-7, with D unclear. This CDR3 has 15 amino acids. The germline CDR1 and CDR2 sequences are SGHDN and FVKESK. V was shortened by 0 bases and J by 4 bases, with 13 bases between the two germline ends. The CDR3 bases are TGTGCCAGCAGCCAAGATTCCTCGTCCGGTTACGAGCAGTACTTC. Translated, it gives CASSQDSSSGYEQYF. The entire variable domain, with the rest obtained from reference TRBV14 and TRBJ2-7, is as follows: EAGVTQFPSHSVIEKGQTVTLRCDPISGHDNLYWYRRVMGKEIKFLLHFVKESKQDESGMPNNRFLAERTGGTYSTLKVQPAELEDSGVYFCASSQDSSSGYEQYFGPGTRLTVT.

This clone was recorded only once. V is TRBV19 and J is TRBJ1-4, with D possibly matching TRBD1 (6 bases). Germline V CDR1 and CDR2: LNHDA, SQIVND (reference sequence). The CDR3 length is 17 residues. The germline V and J ends were trimmed by 0 bases and 5 bases, with 16 bases remaining between them. CDR3 residues: CASSIDPGQPENEKLFF. DNA for the CDR3: TGTGCCAGTAGTATAGATCCCGGACAGCCGGAGAATGAAAAACTGTTTTTT.

The CDR3 reads CASSGAGLATYNEQFF. The CDR3 region has the DNA TGTGCCAGCAGCGGAGCGGGACTAGCCACTTACAATGAGCAGTTCTTC. The chain has TRBV7-3 and TRBJ2-1; 9 positions match TRBD2. CDR1 and CDR2 from the germline V gene are SGHTA and FQGTGA. This CDR3 is built from 16 residues. V lost 5 bases and J lost 4; bases outside the gene matches: 9.

V is TRBV19 and J is TRBJ2-1, with 9 bases lining up with TRBD2. The CDR3 sequence is 18 residues long. Losses at the gene ends were 5 bases for V and 0 bases for J; bases not matched to a gene: 11. CDR1 and CDR2 (germline): LNHDA, SQIVND (reference sequence). CDR3: CASSRGGAVFTSYNEQFF. CDR3 DNA: TGTGCCAGTAGTCGCGGGGGGGCCGTCTTTACCTCCTACAATGAGCAGTTCTTC.

This chain's CDR3 is CASSQRTGGDTGELFF. Here the CDR3 DNA reads TGCGCCAGCAGCCAAAGAACAGGGGGGGACACCGGGGAGCTGTTTTTT. This rearrangement joins TRBV4-1 to TRBJ2-2, with TRBD1 as a possible D gene (8 bases). Germline V gene sequence: CDR1 MGHRA, CDR2 YSYEKL. V lost 2 bases to trimming and J lost 3 bases, with 13 bases between them. This CDR3 has 16 residues.

As concerns this clone: One junction end disagrees with the germline gene, perhaps due to a read error. The chain links TRBV7-9 to TRBJ2-1, with unresolved D. The CDR3 extends over 12 amino acids. The germline CDR1 and CDR2 sequences are SEHNR and FQNEAQ (reference sequence). Here the CDR3 reads CSSSFNYNEQFF. The CDR3, as DNA: TGTTCCAGCAGCTTTAACTACAATGAGCAGTTCTTC.

The chain employs TRBV9 and TRBJ2-1, with a tentative D call TRBD2 (6 bases). Germline V CDR1 and CDR2: SGDLS, YYNGEE. This CDR3 has 15 residues. Trimming cost V 3 bases and J 9 bases, with 19 bases left between them. The CDR3 region has the DNA TGTGCCAGCAGCGAGACTAGTGTGGGTTCTCCTGAGCAGTTCTTC. Protein: CASSETSVGSPEQFF. The variable domain in full, with the rest retrieved from reference TRBV9 and TRBJ2-1, is DSGVTQTPKHLITATGQRVTLRCSPRSGDLSVYWYQQSLDQGLQFLIQYYNGEERAKGNILERFSAQQFPDLHSELNLSSLELGDSALYFCASSETSVGSPEQFFGPGTRLTVL.

The rearrangement uses TRBV7-3 and TRBJ2-7, with D tentatively TRBD1 (5 bases). Germline values: CDR1 SGHTA, CDR2 FQGTGA. Trimming cost V 7 bases and J 6 bases, with 16 bases left between them. The CDR3 loop spans 13 amino acids. The CDR3 here is CASKFQGSREQYF. CDR3 coding DNA: TGTGCCAGCAAGTTCCAGGGCTCTCGCGAGCAGTACTTC.

This chain joins TRBV4-1 and TRBJ2-5; D might be TRBD2 (5 bases). CDR1 is MGHRA, CDR2 YSYEKL, per germline. The ends were cut back, 0 bases at V and 5 bases at J, with 13 bases in the middle. This CDR3 region has 15 residues. The CDR3 reads CASSQDSASYETQYF. Written as DNA, the CDR3 is TGCGCCAGCAGCCAAGATTCCGCTAGCTACGAGACCCAGTACTTC.

The chain uses TRBV27 and TRBJ2-5; TRBD1 might be the D (5 bases). The CDR3 is 15 residues long. The germline V gene encodes CDR1 MNHEY and CDR2 SMNVEV (reference sequence). Trimming removed 2 bases from V and 2 bases from J, with 12 bases in between. The CDR3 nucleotides are TGTGCCAGCAGTTTAGGGCCAGGGTGGCAAGAGACCCAGTACTTC. Protein: CASSLGPGWQETQYF.

The V gene is TRBV27, the J gene TRBJ1-2, with TRBD1 identical over 11 bases. The CDR3 is made up of 16 amino acids. Germline CDR1 is MNHEY and CDR2 is SMNVEV (reference sequence). Trimming at V came to 2 bases and at J to 8 bases, leaving 10 bases not matched to a gene. The CDR3 loop is CASSLGQGARLGGYTF. In DNA, the CDR3 is TGTGCCAGCAGTTTAGGACAGGGGGCGCGATTGGGAGGCTACACCTTC.

This clone was observed a single time. The CDR3 region has the DNA TGTGCCAGCAGCCCGACAGGGAGTAATCAGCCCCAGCATTTT. Protein: CASSPTGSNQPQHF. The chain joins TRBV11-2 to TRBJ1-5, with 7 positions matching TRBD1. CDR3 length equals 14 residues. CDR1 SGHAT and CDR2 FQNNGV come from the germline V gene. V was clipped by 5 bases and J by 4 bases; unmatched bases: 5.

The chain has TRBV5-6 and TRBJ2-3; 8 nucleotides match TRBD1. The V gene end was trimmed by 2 bases and the J gene end by 5 bases; junction bases not matched to a gene: 10. Per germline, CDR1 SGHDT and CDR2 YYEEEE. The CDR3 sequence is 16 residues long. For the CDR3, the DNA is TGTGCCAGCAGCTTCTTCGCCAGGGGGCCTGGAGATACGCAGTATTTT. Protein product: CASSFFARGPGDTQYF.

The rearrangement links TRBV5-4 to TRBJ2-5; 7 bases agree with TRBD1. With the DNA end fitting TRBJ2-7 better, the J assignment may be wrong. The CDR3 runs 14 residues. Germline lookup yields CDR1 SGHNT and CDR2 YYREEE (reference sequence). The DNA for the CDR3 is TGTGCCAGCAGCCAATATACAGGGGTATACGAGCAGTACTTC. This translates into CASSQYTGVYEQYF.

This clone appeared a few times. The genes are TRBV13 and TRBJ2-7; possibly TRBD2 for D (5 bases). Looked up from germline, CDR1 is PRHDT and CDR2 is FYEKMQ (reference sequence). The germline V and J ends were trimmed by 7 bases and 6 bases, with 16 bases remaining between them. The length of the CDR3 is 13 residues. The CDR3 DNA reads as TGTGCCAGCAACCGAGGGCGTGCTGGCGAGCAGTACTTC. This codes for CASNRGRAGEQYF.

The CDR3 region is CASASGEPEQFF. In DNA form, the CDR3 reads TGCGCCAGCGCGTCGGGGGAGCCTGAGCAGTTCTTC. V is TRBV5-1 and J is TRBJ2-1, with D possibly TRBD2 on 6 matching bases. Germline CDR1 reads SGHRS; CDR2 reads YFSETQ. The V gene lost 7 bases and the J gene lost 9 bases, with 14 bases spanning the gap. The CDR3 runs to 12 residues.

Notes on this clone: The same CDR3 is also encoded by other DNA sequences in this sample. This chain connects TRBV19 to TRBJ2-5; 9 bases are a match to TRBD2. The V gene end was trimmed by 3 bases and the J gene end by 1 base; junction bases not matched to a gene: 6. Germline V gives CDR1 LNHDA, CDR2 SQIVND (reference sequence). The CDR3 covers 16 residues. This CDR3 is CASSISSGGLQETQYF. CDR3 coding DNA: TGTGCCAGTAGTATTAGTAGCGGGGGACTCCAAGAGACCCAGTACTTC. Complete variable domain (other parts from reference TRBV19 and TRBJ2-5): DGGITQSPKYLFRKEGQNVTLSCEQNLNHDAMYWYRQDPGQGLRLIYYSQIVNDFQKGDIAEGYSVSREKKESFPLTVTSAQKNPTAFYLCASSISSGGLQETQYFGPGTRLLVL.

The genes are TRBV5-4 and TRBJ2-5; 8 bases are shared with TRBD1. CDR1 is SGHNT, CDR2 YYREEE, per germline (reference sequence). J lost 1 base, V lost 0 bases, and 5 bases had no gene match. This CDR3 contains 16 residues. CDR3: CASSLGKDRVQETQYF. For the CDR3, the DNA is TGTGCCAGCAGCTTGGGGAAGGACAGGGTCCAAGAGACCCAGTACTTC.

The genes are TRBV7-2 and TRBJ2-1, with D tentatively TRBD1 (5 bases). Germline V gene sequence: CDR1 SGHTA, CDR2 FQGNSA. The V end was cut by 1 base, the J end by 15 bases, with 10 bases between. The CDR3 covers 11 residues. The CDR3 coding sequence is TGTGCCAGCAGCTTAGGGGCAGGGCGGTTCTTC. This encodes CASSLGAGRFF. Complete variable domain (other parts from reference TRBV7-2 and TRBJ2-1): GAGVSQSPSNKVTEKGKDVELRCDPISGHTALYWYRQSLGQGLEFLIYFQGNSAPDKSGLPSDRFSAERTGGSVSTLTIQRTQQEDSAVYLCASSLGAGRFFGPGTRLTVL.

The gene calls are TRBV7-3 and TRBJ2-2; 9 bases map to TRBD2. The germline CDR1 and CDR2 sequences are SGHTA and FQGTGA. The V gene end was trimmed by 0 bases and the J gene end by 6 bases; junction bases not matched to a gene: 5. This CDR3 has 16 residues. The CDR3 region has the DNA TGTGCCAGCAGCTTAACCGGTTCTAGCGGGGCCGGGGAGCTGTTTTTT. This encodes CASSLTGSSGAGELFF.

The V and J genes are TRBV7-3 and TRBJ1-1, with D maybe TRBD1 (6 bases). CDR1 and CDR2 (germline): SGHTA, FQGTGA. CDR3 size: 13 residues. V was trimmed by 2 bases and J by 5 bases, leaving 9 bases between them. CDR3 nucleotide sequence: TGTGCCAGCAGCTTACAGGGGCGGACTGAAGCTTTCTTT. This gives the protein CASSLQGRTEAFF.

The chain joins TRBV27 to TRBJ2-7; tentatively, D is TRBD1 (5 bases). Per the germline V gene, CDR1 is MNHEY and CDR2 is SMNVEV (reference sequence). The V end was cut by 8 bases, the J end by 5 bases, with 19 bases between. This CDR3 is built from 14 residues. The DNA of the CDR3 is TGTGCCAGCGGTCGGGCAGGGCGAAAAAACGAGCAGTACTTC. Translated: CASGRAGRKNEQYF.

Only a few counts were recorded for this clone. The CDR3 is CASSFQGPGANVLTF. Here the CDR3 DNA reads TGTGCCAGCAGTTTCCAGGGGCCTGGGGCCAACGTCCTGACTTTC. This chain uses TRBV27 with TRBJ2-6; possibly TRBD1 for D (6 bases). This CDR3 region has 15 residues. The V end was cut by 3 bases, the J end by 2 bases, with 8 bases between. Germline assignment: CDR1 MNHEY and CDR2 SMNVEV (reference sequence).

This chain connects TRBV30 to TRBJ2-5; 12 bases are a match to TRBD2. Germline V gene sequence: CDR1 GTSNPN, CDR2 SVGIG (reference sequence). V shed 3 bases and J 5 bases; nucleotides not matched to a gene: 7. The CDR3 sequence is 15 residues long. As DNA, the CDR3 is TGTGCCTGGAGACTAGCGGGGGGCCCGCGGGAGACCCAGTACTTC. Protein product: CAWRLAGGPRETQYF.

V and J are TRBV27 and TRBJ1-1; D is undetermined. V was clipped by 6 bases and J by 2 bases, with 22 bases between them. The length of the CDR3 is 17 residues. CDR1 is MNHEY, CDR2 SMNVEV, per germline (reference sequence). The CDR3 spells CASSFRGGGVTNTEAFF. The CDR3 nucleotides read TGTGCCAGCAGCTTTCGGGGTGGAGGAGTTACAAACACTGAAGCTTTCTTT.

The CDR3 region is CASSLGQPDPSNYGYTF. CDR3 sequence (DNA): TGCGCCAGCAGCTTGGGACAGCCAGACCCTTCTAACTATGGCTACACCTTC. The chain joins TRBV5-1 to TRBJ1-2; a possible D gene is TRBD1 (5 bases). Trimming pared 0 bases from V and 0 bases from J, leaving 15 bases between. CDR3 length: 17 amino acids. Looked up from germline, CDR1 is SGHRS and CDR2 is YFSETQ.